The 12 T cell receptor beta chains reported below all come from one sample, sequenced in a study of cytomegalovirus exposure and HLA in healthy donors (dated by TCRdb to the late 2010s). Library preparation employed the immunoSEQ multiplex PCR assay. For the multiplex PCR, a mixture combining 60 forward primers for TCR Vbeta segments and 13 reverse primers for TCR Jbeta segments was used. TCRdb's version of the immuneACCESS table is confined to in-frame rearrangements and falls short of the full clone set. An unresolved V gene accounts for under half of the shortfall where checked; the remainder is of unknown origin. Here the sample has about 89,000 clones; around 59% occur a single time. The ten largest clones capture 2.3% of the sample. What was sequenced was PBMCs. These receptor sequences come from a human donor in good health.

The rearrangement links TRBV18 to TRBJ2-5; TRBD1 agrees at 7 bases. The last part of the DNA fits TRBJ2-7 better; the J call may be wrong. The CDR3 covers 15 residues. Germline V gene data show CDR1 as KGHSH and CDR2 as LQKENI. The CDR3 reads CASSPGNRGGSEQYF. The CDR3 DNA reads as TGTGCCAGCTCACCAGGCAACAGGGGCGGGTCCGAGCAGTACTTC.

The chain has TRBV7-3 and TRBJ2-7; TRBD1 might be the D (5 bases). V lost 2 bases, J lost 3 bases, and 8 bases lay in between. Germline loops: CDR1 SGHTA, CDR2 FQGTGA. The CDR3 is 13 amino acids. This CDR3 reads CASSLDQGYEQYF. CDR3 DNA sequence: TGTGCCAGCAGCTTAGATCAGGGCTACGAGCAGTACTTC.

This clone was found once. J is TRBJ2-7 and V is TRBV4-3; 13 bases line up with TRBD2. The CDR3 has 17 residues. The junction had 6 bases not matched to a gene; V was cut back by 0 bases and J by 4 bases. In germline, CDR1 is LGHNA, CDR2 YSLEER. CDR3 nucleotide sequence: TGCGCCAGCAGCCAAGATTATGAGGGACTAGCGGGATACGAGCAGTACTTC. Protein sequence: CASSQDYEGLAGYEQYF.

CDR3 amino acids: CASSLDDFGSPLHF. DNA for the CDR3: TGCGCCAGCAGCTTGGATGACTTCGGTTCACCCCTCCACTTT. This sequence joins TRBV5-1 and TRBJ1-6; D gene uncertain. The CDR3 covers 14 residues. Germline V gene lookup returns CDR1 SGHRS and CDR2 YFSETQ. V lost 0 bases to trimming and J lost 9 bases, with 10 bases between them.

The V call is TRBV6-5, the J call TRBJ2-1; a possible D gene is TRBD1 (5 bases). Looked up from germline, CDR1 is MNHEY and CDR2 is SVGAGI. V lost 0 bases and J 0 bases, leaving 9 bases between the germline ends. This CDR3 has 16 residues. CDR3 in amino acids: CASSYSRQSSYNEQFF. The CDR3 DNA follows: TGTGCCAGCAGTTACTCCCGACAGAGCTCCTACAATGAGCAGTTCTTC.

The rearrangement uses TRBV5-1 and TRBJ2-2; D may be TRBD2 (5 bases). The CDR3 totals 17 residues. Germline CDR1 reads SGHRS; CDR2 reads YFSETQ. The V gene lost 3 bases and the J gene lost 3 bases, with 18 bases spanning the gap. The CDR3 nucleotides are TGCGCCAGCAGCTCCGGACGGGGATCGGGGTACACCGGGGAGCTGTTTTTT. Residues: CASSSGRGSGYTGELFF. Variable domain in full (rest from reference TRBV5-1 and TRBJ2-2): KAGVTQTPRYLIKTRGQQVTLSCSPISGHRSVSWYQQTPGQGLQFLFEYFSETQRNKGNFPGRFSGRQFSNSRSEMNVSTLELGDSALYLCASSSGRGSGYTGELFFGEGSRLTVL.

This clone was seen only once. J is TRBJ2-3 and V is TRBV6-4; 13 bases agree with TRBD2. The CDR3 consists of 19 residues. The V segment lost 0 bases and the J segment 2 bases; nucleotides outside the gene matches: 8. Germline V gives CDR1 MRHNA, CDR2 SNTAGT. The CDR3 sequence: CASSDSGLAGETFTDTQYF. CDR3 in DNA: TGTGCCAGCAGTGACTCCGGACTAGCGGGGGAGACTTTCACAGATACGCAGTATTTT.

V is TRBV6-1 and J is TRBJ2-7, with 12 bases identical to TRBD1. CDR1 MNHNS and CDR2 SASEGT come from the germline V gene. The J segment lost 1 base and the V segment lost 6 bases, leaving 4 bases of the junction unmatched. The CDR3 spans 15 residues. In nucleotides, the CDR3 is TGTGCCAGCAGCGGGACAGGGGGCAGGTCCTACGAGCAGTACTTC. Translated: CASSGTGGRSYEQYF.

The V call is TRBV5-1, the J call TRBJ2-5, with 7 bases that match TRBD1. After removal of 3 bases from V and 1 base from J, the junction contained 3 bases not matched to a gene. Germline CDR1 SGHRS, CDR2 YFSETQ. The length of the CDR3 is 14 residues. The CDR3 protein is CASSWGQIQETQYF. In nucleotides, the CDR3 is TGCGCCAGCAGCTGGGGACAGATCCAAGAGACCCAGTACTTC.

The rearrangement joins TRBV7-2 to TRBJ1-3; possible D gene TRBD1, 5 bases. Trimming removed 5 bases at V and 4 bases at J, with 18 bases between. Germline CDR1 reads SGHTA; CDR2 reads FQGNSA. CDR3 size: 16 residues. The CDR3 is CASSETVRRGGNTIYF. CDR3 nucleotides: TGTGCCAGCAGCGAGACAGTTAGGAGGGGCGGAAACACCATATATTTT.

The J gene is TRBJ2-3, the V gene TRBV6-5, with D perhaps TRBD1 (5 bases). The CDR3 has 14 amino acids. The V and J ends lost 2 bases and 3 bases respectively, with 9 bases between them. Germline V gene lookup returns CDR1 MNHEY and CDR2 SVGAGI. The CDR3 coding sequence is TGTGCCAGCAGTTACCTCAGGGAAACAGATACGCAGTATTTT. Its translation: CASSYLRETDTQYF.

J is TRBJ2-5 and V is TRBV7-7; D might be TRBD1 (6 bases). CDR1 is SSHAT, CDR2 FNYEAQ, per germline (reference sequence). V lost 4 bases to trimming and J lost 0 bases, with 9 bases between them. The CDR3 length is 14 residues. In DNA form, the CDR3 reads TGTGCCAGCAGCTCGTGGGACAACCAAGAGACCCAGTACTTC. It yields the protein CASSSWDNQETQYF.